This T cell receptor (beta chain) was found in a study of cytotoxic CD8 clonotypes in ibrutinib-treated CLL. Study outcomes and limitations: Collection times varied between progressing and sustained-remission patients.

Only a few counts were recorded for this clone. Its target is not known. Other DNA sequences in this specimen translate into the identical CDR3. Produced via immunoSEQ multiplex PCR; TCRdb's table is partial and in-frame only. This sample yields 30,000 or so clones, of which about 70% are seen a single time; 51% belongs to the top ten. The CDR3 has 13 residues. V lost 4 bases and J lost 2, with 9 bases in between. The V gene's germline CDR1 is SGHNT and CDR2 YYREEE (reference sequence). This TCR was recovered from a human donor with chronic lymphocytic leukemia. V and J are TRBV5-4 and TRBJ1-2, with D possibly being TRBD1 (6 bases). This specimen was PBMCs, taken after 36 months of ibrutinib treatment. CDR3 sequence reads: CASSPDSNYGYTF. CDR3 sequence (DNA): TGTGCCAGCAGCCCGGACAGCAACTATGGCTACACCTTC. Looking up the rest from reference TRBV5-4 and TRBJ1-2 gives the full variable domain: ETGVTQSPTHLIKTRGQQVTLRCSSQSGHNTVSWYQQALGQGPQFIFQYYREEENGRGNFPPRFSGLQFPNYSSELNVNALELDDSALYLCASSPDSNYGYTFGSGTRLTVV.